The present T cell receptor (beta chain) was sequenced within a study of blood T cell repertoires in COVID-19. Only in-frame clones appear in the TCRdb table, and some are missing; sequencing was by immunoSEQ multiplex PCR. The sample holds 50,000 to 55,000 clones; 70% to 85% are singletons and the top ten take around 14%. The CDR3 extends over 13 amino acids. V lost 6 bases and J lost 3, with 9 bases in between. Germline values: CDR1 ENHRY, CDR2 SYGVKD. Source material: peripheral blood. The gene calls are TRBV10-3 and TRBJ2-1; D gene uncertain. The TCR was taken from a human donor in a cohort sampled during active COVID-19. The CDR3 DNA sequence: TGTGCCATCAGAGCGCCTGGCTACAATGAGCAGTTCTTC. Its translation: CAIRAPGYNEQFF.